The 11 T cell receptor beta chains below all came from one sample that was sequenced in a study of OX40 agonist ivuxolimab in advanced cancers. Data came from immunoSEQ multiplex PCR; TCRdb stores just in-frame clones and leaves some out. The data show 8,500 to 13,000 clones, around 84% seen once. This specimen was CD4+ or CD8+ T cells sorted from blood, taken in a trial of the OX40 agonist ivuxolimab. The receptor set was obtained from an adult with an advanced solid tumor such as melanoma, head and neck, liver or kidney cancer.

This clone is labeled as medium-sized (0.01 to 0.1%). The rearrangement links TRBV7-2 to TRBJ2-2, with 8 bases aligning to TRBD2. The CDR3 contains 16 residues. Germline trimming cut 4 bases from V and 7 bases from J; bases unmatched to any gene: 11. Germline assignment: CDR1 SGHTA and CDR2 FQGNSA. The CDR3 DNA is TGTGCCAGCAGCTCCCCGGGAGGGCCGGTTGGCGGGGAGCTGTTTTTT. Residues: CASSSPGGPVGGELFF.

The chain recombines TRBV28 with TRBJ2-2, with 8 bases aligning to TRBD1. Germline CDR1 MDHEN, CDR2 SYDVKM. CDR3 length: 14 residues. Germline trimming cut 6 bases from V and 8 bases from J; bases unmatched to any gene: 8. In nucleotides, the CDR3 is TGTGCCAGCAGCCTGACAGGGGCGGGAGGGGAGCTGTTTTTT. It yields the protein CASSLTGAGGELFF.

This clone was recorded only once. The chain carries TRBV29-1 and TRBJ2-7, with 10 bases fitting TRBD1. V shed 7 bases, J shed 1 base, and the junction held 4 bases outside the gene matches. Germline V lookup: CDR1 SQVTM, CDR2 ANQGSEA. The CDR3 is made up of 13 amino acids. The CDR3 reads CSGTGGRSYEQYF. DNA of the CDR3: TGCAGCGGGACAGGGGGAAGGTCCTACGAGCAGTACTTC.

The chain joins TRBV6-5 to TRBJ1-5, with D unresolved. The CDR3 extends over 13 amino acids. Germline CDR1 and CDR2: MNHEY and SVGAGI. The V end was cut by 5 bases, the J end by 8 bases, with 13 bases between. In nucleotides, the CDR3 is TGTGCCAGCAGTGTATATAATCATGAGCCCCAGCATTTT. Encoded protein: CASSVYNHEPQHF.

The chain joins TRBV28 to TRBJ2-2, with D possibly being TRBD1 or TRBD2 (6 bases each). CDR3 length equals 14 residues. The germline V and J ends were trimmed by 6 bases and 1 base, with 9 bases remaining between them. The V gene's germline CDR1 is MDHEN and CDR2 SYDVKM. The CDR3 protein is CASSGGLNTGELFF. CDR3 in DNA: TGTGCCAGCAGCGGGGGCCTGAACACCGGGGAGCTGTTTTTT. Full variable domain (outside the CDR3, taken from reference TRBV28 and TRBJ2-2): DVKVTQSSRYLVKRTGEKVFLECVQDMDHENMFWYRQDPGLGLRLIYFSYDVKMKEKGDIPEGYSVSREKKERFSLILESASTNQTSMYLCASSGGLNTGELFFGEGSRLTVL.

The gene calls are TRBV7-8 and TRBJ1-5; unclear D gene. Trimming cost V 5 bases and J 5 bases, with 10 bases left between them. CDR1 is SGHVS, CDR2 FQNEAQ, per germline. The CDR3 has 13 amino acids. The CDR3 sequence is CASSKRRHQPQHF. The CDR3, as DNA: TGTGCCAGCAGCAAAAGACGGCATCAGCCCCAGCATTTT.

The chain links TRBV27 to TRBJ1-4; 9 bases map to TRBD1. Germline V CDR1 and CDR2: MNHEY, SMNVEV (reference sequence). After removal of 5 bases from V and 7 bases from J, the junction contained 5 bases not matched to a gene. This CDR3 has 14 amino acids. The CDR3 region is CASSPGTGIEKLFF. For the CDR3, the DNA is TGTGCCAGCAGTCCCGGGACAGGGATTGAAAAACTGTTTTTT.

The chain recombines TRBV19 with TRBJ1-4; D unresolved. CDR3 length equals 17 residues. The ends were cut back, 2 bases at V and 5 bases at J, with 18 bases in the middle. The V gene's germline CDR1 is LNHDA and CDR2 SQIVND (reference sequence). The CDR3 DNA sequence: TGTGCCAGTAGTATACTCAATGACGGAAACCCAAATGAAAAACTGTTTTTT. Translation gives CASSILNDGNPNEKLFF.

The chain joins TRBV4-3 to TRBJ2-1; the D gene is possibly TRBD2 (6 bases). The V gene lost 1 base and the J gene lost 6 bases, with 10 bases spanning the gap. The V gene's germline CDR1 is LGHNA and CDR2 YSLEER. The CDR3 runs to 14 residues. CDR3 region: CASSQGGGVNEQFF. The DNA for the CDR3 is TGCGCCAGCAGCCAAGGAGGAGGGGTCAATGAGCAGTTCTTC.

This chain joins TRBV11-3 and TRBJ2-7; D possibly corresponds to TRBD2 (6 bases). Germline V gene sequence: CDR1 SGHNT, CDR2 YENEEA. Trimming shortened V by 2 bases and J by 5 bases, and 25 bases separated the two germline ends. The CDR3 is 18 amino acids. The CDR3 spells CASSLTWGGGRRFDEQYF. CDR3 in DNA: TGTGCCAGCAGCTTAACTTGGGGAGGAGGCAGGCGGTTCGACGAGCAGTACTTC.

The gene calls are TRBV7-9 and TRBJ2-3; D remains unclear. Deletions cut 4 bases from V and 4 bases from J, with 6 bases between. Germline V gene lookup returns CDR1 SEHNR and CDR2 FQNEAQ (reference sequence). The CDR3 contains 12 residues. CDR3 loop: CASSSPADTQYF. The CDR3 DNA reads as TGTGCCAGCAGCTCCCCCGCAGATACGCAGTATTTT.